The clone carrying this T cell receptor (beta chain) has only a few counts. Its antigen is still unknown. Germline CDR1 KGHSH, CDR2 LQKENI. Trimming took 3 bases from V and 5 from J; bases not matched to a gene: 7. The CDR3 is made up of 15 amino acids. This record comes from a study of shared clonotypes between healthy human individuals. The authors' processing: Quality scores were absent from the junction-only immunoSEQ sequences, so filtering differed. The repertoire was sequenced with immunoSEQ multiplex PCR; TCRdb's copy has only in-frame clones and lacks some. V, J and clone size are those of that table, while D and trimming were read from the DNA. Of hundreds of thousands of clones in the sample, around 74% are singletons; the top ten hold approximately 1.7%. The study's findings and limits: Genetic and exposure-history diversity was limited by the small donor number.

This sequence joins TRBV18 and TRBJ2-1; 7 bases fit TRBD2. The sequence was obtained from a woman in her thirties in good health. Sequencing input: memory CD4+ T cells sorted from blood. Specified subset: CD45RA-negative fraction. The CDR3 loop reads CASSPQRDAHNEQFF. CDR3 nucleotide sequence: TGTGCCAGCTCACCCCAGCGGGACGCCCACAATGAGCAGTTCTTC.